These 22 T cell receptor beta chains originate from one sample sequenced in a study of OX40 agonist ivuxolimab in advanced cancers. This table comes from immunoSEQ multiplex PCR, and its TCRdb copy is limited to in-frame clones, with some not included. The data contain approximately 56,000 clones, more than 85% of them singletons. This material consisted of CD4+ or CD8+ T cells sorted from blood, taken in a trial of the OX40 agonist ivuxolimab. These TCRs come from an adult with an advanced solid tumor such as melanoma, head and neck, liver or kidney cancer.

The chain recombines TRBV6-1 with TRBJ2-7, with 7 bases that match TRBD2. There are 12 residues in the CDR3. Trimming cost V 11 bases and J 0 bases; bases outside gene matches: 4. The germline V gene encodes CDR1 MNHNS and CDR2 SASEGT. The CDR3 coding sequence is TGTGCCTGCCGGGGGGTCTCCTACGAGCAGTACTTC. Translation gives CACRGVSYEQYF.

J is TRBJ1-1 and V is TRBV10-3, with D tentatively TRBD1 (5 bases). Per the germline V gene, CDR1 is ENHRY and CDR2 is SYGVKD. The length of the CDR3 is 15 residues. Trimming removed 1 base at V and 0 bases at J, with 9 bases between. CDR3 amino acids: CAISEWDGVNTEAFF. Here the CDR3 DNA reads TGTGCCATCAGTGAGTGGGACGGAGTGAACACTGAAGCTTTCTTT.

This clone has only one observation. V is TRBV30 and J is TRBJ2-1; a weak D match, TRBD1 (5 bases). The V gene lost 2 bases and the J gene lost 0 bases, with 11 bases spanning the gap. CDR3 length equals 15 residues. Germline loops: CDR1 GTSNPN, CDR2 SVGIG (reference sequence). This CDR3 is CAWSRGESSYNEQFF. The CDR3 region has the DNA TGTGCCTGGAGTAGGGGCGAGAGCTCCTACAATGAGCAGTTCTTC.

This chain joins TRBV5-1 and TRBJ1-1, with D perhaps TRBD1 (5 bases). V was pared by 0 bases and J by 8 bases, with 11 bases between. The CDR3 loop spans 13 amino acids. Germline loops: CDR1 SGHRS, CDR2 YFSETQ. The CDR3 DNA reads TGCGCCAGCAGCTTGGCAGGGCCATACGAAGCTTTCTTT. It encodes CASSLAGPYEAFF. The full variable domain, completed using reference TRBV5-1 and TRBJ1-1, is KAGVTQTPRYLIKTRGQQVTLSCSPISGHRSVSWYQQTPGQGLQFLFEYFSETQRNKGNFPGRFSGRQFSNSRSEMNVSTLELGDSALYLCASSLAGPYEAFFGQGTRLTVV.

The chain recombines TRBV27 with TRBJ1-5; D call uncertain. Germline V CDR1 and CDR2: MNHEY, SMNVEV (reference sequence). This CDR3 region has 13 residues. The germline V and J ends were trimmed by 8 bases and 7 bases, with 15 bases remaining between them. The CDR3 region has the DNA TGTGCCAGCGGACGGGCCTCGGGACAGCCCCAGCATTTT. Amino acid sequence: CASGRASGQPQHF.

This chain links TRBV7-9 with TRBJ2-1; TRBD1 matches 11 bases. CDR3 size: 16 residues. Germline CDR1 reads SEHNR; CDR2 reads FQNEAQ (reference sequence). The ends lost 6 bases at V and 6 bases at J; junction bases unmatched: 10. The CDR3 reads CASRAAGTGGLNEQFF. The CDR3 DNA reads TGTGCCAGCAGGGCGGCTGGGACAGGGGGTCTCAATGAGCAGTTCTTC. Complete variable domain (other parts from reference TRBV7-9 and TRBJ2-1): DTGVSQNPRHKITKRGQNVTFRCDPISEHNRLYWYRQTLGQGPEFLTYFQNEAQLEKSRLLSDRFSAERPKGSFSTLEIQRTEQGDSAMYLCASRAAGTGGLNEQFFGPGTRLTVL.

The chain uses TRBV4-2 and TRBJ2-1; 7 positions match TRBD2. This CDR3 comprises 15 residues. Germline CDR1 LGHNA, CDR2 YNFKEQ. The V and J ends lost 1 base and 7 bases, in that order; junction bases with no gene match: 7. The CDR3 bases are TGTGCCAGCAGCCAAGTCGGGGGGTTGGAGAATGAGCAGTTCTTC. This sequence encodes CASSQVGGLENEQFF.

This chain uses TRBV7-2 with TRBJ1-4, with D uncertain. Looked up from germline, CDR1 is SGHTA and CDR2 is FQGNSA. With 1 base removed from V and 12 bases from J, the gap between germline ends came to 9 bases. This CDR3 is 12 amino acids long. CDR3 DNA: TGTGCCAGCAGCTTAGAAAGTCAGGAACTGTTTTTT. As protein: CASSLESQELFF.

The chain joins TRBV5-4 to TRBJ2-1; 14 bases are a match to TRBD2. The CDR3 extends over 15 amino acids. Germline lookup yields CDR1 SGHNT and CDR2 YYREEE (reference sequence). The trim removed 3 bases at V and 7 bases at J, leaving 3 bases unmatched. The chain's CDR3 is CASSSGLAGVNEQFF. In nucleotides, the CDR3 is TGTGCCAGCAGCTCGGGACTAGCGGGGGTAAATGAGCAGTTCTTC.

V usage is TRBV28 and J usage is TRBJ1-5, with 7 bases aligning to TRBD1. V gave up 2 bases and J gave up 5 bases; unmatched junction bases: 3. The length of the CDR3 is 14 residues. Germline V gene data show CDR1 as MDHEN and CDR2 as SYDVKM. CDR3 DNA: TGTGCCAGCAGTTTACTGACAGGGTATCAGCCCCAGCATTTT. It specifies CASSLLTGYQPQHF.

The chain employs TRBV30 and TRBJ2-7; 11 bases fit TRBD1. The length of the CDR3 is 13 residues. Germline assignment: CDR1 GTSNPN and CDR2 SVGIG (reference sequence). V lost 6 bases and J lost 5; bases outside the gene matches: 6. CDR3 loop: CACGTGGPNEQYF. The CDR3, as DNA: TGTGCCTGCGGGACAGGGGGACCCAACGAGCAGTACTTC.

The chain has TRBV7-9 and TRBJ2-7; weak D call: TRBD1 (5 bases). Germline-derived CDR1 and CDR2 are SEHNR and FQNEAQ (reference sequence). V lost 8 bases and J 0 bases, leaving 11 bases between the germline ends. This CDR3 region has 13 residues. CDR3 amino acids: CASVPGYSYEQYF. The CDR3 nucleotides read TGTGCCAGCGTACCAGGGTACTCCTACGAGCAGTACTTC.

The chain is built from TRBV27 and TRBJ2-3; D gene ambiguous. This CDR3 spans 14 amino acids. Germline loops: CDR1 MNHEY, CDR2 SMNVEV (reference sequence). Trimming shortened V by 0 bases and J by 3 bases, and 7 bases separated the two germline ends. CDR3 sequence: CASSLSPLTDTQYF. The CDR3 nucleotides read TGTGCCAGCAGTTTATCCCCCTTAACAGATACGCAGTATTTT.

The CDR3 is CASSPRGQGAEDGELFF. CDR3 in DNA: TGCGCCAGCAGCCCGAGGGGACAGGGGGCTGAGGACGGGGAGCTGTTTTTT. The rearrangement links TRBV4-1 to TRBJ2-2; 12 nucleotides line up with TRBD1. This CDR3 contains 17 residues. The germline gives CDR1 MGHRA, CDR2 YSYEKL. J gave up 7 bases and V 4 bases, and 10 bases lay outside the gene matches.

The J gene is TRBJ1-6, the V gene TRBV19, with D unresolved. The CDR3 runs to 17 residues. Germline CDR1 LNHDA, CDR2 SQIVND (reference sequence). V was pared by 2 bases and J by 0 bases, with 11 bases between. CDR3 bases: TGTGCCAGTAGTATAAGCAGCCAGAGCTCCTATAATTCACCCCTCCACTTT. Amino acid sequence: CASSISSQSSYNSPLHF.

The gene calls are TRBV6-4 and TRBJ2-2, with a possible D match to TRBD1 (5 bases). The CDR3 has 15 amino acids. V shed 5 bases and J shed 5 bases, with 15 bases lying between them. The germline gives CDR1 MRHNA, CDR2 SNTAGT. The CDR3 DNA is TGTGCCAGCAGTCACCATTTCCAGGGAACCGGGGAGCTGTTTTTT. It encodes CASSHHFQGTGELFF.

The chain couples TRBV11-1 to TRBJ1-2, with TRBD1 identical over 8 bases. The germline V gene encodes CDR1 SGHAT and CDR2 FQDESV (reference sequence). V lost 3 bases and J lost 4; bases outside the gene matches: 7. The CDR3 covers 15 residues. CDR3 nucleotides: TGTGCCAGCAGCTTGGACCAGGGGACAGGCTATGGCTACACCTTC. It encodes CASSLDQGTGYGYTF.

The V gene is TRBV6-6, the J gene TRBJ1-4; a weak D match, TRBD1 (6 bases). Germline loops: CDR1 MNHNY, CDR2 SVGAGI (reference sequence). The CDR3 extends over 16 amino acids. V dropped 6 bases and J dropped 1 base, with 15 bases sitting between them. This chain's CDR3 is CASRDPIGGTNEKLFF. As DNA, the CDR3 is TGTGCCAGCAGGGACCCAATAGGGGGAACTAATGAAAAACTGTTTTTT.

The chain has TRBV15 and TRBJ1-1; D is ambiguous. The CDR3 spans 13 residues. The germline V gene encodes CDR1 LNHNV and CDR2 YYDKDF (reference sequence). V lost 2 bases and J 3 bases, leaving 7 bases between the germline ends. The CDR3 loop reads CATSRRKDTEAFF. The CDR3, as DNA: TGTGCCACCAGCAGACGGAAGGACACTGAAGCTTTCTTT. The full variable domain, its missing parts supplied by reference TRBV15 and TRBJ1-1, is DAMVIQNPRYQVTQFGKPVTLSCSQTLNHNVMYWYQQKSSQAPKLLFHYYDKDFNNEADTPDNFQSRRPNTSFCFLDIRSPGLGDTAMYLCATSRRKDTEAFFGQGTRLTVV.

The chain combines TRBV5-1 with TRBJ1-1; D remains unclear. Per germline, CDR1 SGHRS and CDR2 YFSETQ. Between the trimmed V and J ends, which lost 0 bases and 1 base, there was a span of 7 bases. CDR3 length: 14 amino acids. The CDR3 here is CASSLEQRNTEAFF. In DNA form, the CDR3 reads TGCGCCAGCAGCTTGGAACAGCGGAACACTGAAGCTTTCTTT.

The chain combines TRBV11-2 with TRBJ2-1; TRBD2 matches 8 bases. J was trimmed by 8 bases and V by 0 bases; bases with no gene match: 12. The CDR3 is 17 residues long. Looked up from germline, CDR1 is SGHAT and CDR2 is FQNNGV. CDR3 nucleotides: TGTGCCAGCAGCTTAGAAGGTCGAAGACTAGCGAGCCATGAGCAGTTCTTC. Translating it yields CASSLEGRRLASHEQFF.

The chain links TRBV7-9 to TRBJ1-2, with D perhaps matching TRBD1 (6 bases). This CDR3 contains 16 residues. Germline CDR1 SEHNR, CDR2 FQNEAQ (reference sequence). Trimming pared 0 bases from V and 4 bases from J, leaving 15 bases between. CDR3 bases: TGTGCCAGCAGCTTAGCTGCCGGCAGGGGCTCCTATGGCTACACCTTC. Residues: CASSLAAGRGSYGYTF. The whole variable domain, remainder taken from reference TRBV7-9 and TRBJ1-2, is DTGVSQNPRHKITKRGQNVTFRCDPISEHNRLYWYRQTLGQGPEFLTYFQNEAQLEKSRLLSDRFSAERPKGSFSTLEIQRTEQGDSAMYLCASSLAAGRGSYGYTFGSGTRLTVV.